These T cell receptor beta chains were read from a single sample in a study of T-cell memory formation after mild COVID-19. TCRdb re-called the 5' RACE reads with MiXCR, one entry per CDR3 protein. Here the sample spans 350,000 to 450,000 distinct CDR3 sequences, around 28% being singletons. The sequenced sample was PBMCs or a T cell subset sorted from them (not recorded which). The receptors shown here come from an adult woman who had mild COVID-19 (a few samples of this study predate the infection). Cell type and time point are not known. Each CDR3 is given with its conserved first and last residue. D genes are given only for firm matches. Rows may omit the clone size; those that give it use once, few, many or a size class.

J	size	V	D	CDR3	DNA
TRBJ2-2	many	TRBV5-1	-	CASSLTRTPTGELFF	TGCGCCAGCAGCTTGACAAGGACCCCCACCGGGGAGCTGTTTTTT
TRBJ1-4	few	TRBV5-1	-	CASSRGGFEKLFF	TGCGCCAGCAGTCGGGGAGGGTTTGAAAAACTGTTTTTT
TRBJ1-1	many	TRBV12-3/TRBV12-4	TRBD1	CASTTITGGLKIVNTEAFF	TGTGCCAGCACCACCATTACAGGGGGCCTGAAGATTGTGAACACTGAAGCTTTCTTT
TRBJ2-2	many	TRBV24-1	-	CATSDFVASNTGELFF	TGTGCCACCAGTGATTTCGTTGCTTCGAACACCGGGGAGCTGTTTTTT
TRBJ1-2	-	TRBV20-1	-	CSARGGLSYGYTF	TGCAGTGCTCGGGGGGGCCTATCCTATGGCTACACCTTC
TRBJ1-1	few	TRBV5-1	-	CASMTATNTEAFF	TGCGCCAGCATGACAGCGACGAACACTGAAGCTTTCTTT
TRBJ1-1	few	TRBV29-1	TRBD1	CSAVRGEAEAFF	TGCAGCGCGGTCAGGGGGGAGGCTGAAGCTTTCTTT
TRBJ1-2	-	TRBV18	TRBD1	CASSPRDREGYGYTF	TGTGCCAGCTCACCGAGGGACAGGGAGGGCTATGGCTACACCTTC
TRBJ2-5	few	TRBV12-3/TRBV12-4	TRBD2	CASSRRLAGGKQETQYF	TGTGCCAGCAGCCGTCGACTAGCGGGGGGAAAACAAGAGACCCAGTACTTC
TRBJ2-5	-	TRBV4-3	-	CASSLSPRETQYF	TGCGCCAGCAGCCTCTCGCCTAGGGAGACCCAGTACTTC
TRBJ1-2	few	TRBV12-3/TRBV12-4	-	CASSLRPALEDGYTF	TGTGCCAGCAGTTTACGTCCCGCACTGGAGGATGGCTACACCTTC
TRBJ1-1	-	TRBV10-3	TRBD1	CAIRSLQGADTEAFF	TGTGCCATCAGGTCCCTTCAGGGGGCTGACACTGAAGCTTTCTTT
TRBJ1-2	few	TRBV7-2	-	CASSASLYYGYTF	TGTGCCAGCAGCGCCTCTCTTTACTATGGCTACACCTTC
TRBJ2-1	-	TRBV9	TRBD2	CASSGTSGGLTEQFF	TGTGCCAGCAGTGGGACTAGCGGGGGGTTGACTGAGCAGTTCTTC
TRBJ1-5	-	TRBV4-1	TRBD1	CASSHEDRGFNQPQHF	TGCGCCAGCAGCCACGAGGACAGGGGATTCAATCAGCCCCAGCATTTT
TRBJ1-1	-	TRBV5-4	-	CASSLGGRGMNTEAFF	TGTGCCAGCAGCTTGGGTGGTAGGGGCATGAACACTGAAGCTTTCTTT
TRBJ1-1	-	TRBV30	TRBD1	CAQGQGNTEAFF	TGTGCGCAGGGACAGGGAAACACTGAAGCTTTCTTT
TRBJ2-5	few	TRBV5-6	-	CASSLRNQETQYF	TGTGCCAGCAGCTTAAGGAACCAAGAGACCCAGTACTTC
TRBJ1-1	many	TRBV20-1	TRBD1	CSARARDRGWSTEAFF	TGCAGTGCTAGAGCCCGGGACAGGGGATGGAGCACTGAAGCTTTCTTT
TRBJ1-1	-	TRBV9	-	CASSVEIRDTEAFF	TGTGCCAGCAGCGTAGAGATAAGGGACACTGAAGCTTTCTTT
TRBJ1-2	few	TRBV7-9	-	CASSSTEGRAGYTF	TGTGCCAGCAGCTCGACGGAGGGGAGAGCTGGCTACACCTTC
TRBJ2-1	few	TRBV11-3	-	CASSPLSSYNEQFF	TGTGCCAGCAGCCCTCTAAGCTCCTACAATGAGCAGTTCTTC
TRBJ1-2	-	TRBV12-3/TRBV12-4	-	CASSLSTGSSIGYTF	TGTGCCAGCAGTTTAAGCACTGGGTCCTCCATAGGCTACACCTTC
TRBJ1-6	-	TRBV6-5	TRBD1	CASRRQGDSPLHF	TGTGCCAGCAGGCGACAGGGGGATTCACCCCTCCACTTT
TRBJ2-2	few	TRBV19	-	CASSRLTAGELFF	TGTGCCAGTAGTAGATTGACAGCCGGGGAGCTGTTTTTT
TRBJ2-5	-	TRBV7-2	-	CASSRGPGQETQYF	TGTGCCAGCAGCCGCGGACCGGGCCAAGAGACCCAGTACTTC
TRBJ1-1	once	TRBV19	-	CPRHRAPRVNTEAFF	TGTCCTCGACACAGGGCGCCCCGGGTGAACACTGAAGCTTTCTTT
TRBJ2-1	few	TRBV5-6	-	CASSWQGTYNEQFF	TGTGCCAGCAGCTGGCAAGGAACCTACAATGAGCAGTTCTTC
TRBJ2-5	many	TRBV12-3/TRBV12-4	TRBD2	CASSFSGLAGRQETQYF	TGTGCCAGCAGTTTCTCTGGGCTAGCGGGTCGGCAAGAGACCCAGTACTTC
TRBJ2-3	-	TRBV7-2	-	CASSGPPLRASTDTQYF	TGTGCCAGCAGCGGCCCCCCTCTGAGGGCTAGCACAGATACGCAGTATTTT
TRBJ1-5	-	TRBV7-8	-	CASSLGRGDNQPQHF	TGTGCCAGCAGCTTGGGTCGAGGGGACAATCAGCCCCAGCATTTT
TRBJ1-5	few	TRBV20-1	-	CSAPAGGQSSNQPQHF	TGCAGTGCCCCGGCCGGGGGGCAATCGAGCAATCAGCCCCAGCATTTT
TRBJ2-6	few	TRBV5-1	-	CASSNTVVSGANVLTF	TGCGCCAGCAGTAACACAGTAGTCTCTGGGGCCAACGTCCTGACTTTC
TRBJ2-7	few	TRBV12-3/TRBV12-4	-	CASSLVPGQTTNEQYF	TGTGCCAGCAGTTTAGTCCCCGGCCAGACTACGAACGAGCAGTACTTC
TRBJ2-1	few	TRBV4-1	-	CASSQDPSLSYNEQFF	TGCGCCAGCAGCCAAGACCCCTCCCTTTCCTACAATGAGCAGTTCTTC